This entry features one TCR beta chain sequence. The antigen remains unidentified. Participants comprised healthy donors of bone marrow. The PCR had 60 Vbeta and 13 Jbeta primers. The method was immunoSEQ multiplex PCR; TCRdb's version includes in-frame clones alone and lacks a portion of them. The sample includes about 170,000 clones, roughly 82% of them seen just once. The V and J ends lost 4 bases and 2 bases, in that order; junction bases with no gene match: 5. The CDR3 runs 15 residues. The germline gives CDR1 SGHNT, CDR2 YYREEE (reference sequence). This sample is part of a study of cytomegalovirus exposure and HLA in healthy donors. Study outcomes and limitations: Later analysis indicated greater clonal expansion among HLA-associated TCR beta chains than among equally common other chains.

The chain has TRBV5-4 and TRBJ2-7; 11 bases agree with TRBD1. This clonotype originated in a girl aged 10 to 17 in good health and CMV-seropositive. Sample: PBMCs. CDR3 sequence reads: CASSQTGQGAYEQYF. The CDR3 region has the DNA TGTGCCAGCAGCCAAACGGGACAGGGGGCCTACGAGCAGTACTTC.